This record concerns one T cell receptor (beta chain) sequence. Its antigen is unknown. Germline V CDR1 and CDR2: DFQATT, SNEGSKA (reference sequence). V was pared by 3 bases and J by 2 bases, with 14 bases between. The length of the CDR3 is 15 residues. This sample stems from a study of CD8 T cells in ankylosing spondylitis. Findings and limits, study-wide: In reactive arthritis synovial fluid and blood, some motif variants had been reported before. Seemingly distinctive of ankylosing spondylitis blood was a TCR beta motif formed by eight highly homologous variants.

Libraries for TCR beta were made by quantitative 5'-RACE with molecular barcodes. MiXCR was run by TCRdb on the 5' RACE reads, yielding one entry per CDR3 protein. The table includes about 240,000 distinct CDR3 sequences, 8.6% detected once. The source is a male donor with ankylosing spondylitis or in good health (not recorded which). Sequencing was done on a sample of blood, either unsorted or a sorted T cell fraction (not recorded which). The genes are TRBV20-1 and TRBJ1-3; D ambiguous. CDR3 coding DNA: TGCAGTGCTAGGAACTCGGGAGCGCCTGGAAACACCATATATTTT. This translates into CSARNSGAPGNTIYF.